This TCR beta chain is drawn from a study of human T cells and chemical hapten exposure. Study at large: Chiefly women, the patients showed alopecia areata, totalis or universalis.

As for time point: patch test 1, 2 weeks after DPC sensitization. The sample's treatment: therapeutic diphenylcyclopropenone sensitization with weekly scalp DPC. The library gave individual cDNA molecules unique molecular identifiers. TCRdb re-called the RACE reads with MiXCR, one entry per CDR3 protein. The sample gives tens of thousands of distinct CDR3 sequences, 9.3% of which show up once; about an eighth is in the top ten. V was cut by 3 bases and J by 2 bases, with 13 bases left in between. The CDR3 contains 16 residues. V gene TRBV12-3 or TRBV12-4 combines with J gene TRBJ2-2; D gene unclear. The starting material was whole blood, obtained in connection with sensitization to the hapten diphenylcyclopropenone (DPC). The TCR comes from a middle-aged woman with alopecia areata. Some clones in this sample may be carry-over from other donors' samples. In nucleotides, the CDR3 is TGTGCCAGCAGTTTCGTCCCGGCAGAAAACACCGGGGAGCTGTTTTTT. Its translation is CASSFVPAENTGELFF.